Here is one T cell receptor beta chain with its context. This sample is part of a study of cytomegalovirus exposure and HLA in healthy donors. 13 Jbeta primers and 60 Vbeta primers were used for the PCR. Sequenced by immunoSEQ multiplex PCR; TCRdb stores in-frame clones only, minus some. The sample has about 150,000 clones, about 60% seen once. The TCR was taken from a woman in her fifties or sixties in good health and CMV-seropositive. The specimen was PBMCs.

The CDR3 loop is CASSLGQDNSPLHF. DNA for the CDR3: TGCGCCAGCAGCTTGGGACAGGATAATTCACCCCTCCACTTT. The chain combines TRBV5-1 with TRBJ1-6; weak D call: TRBD1 (6 bases). V lost 0 bases and J 5 bases, leaving 6 bases between the germline ends. This CDR3 has 14 amino acids. Germline-derived CDR1 and CDR2 are SGHRS and YFSETQ.